This T cell receptor beta chain was recorded in a study of T cell repertoires in cytomegalovirus infection. Germline-derived CDR1 and CDR2 are SGHNT and YYREEE (reference sequence). V dropped 0 bases and J dropped 5 bases, with 9 bases sitting between them. The length of the CDR3 is 14 residues. Notes on the study in general: CMV-specific TCR beta clonotypes restricted by HLA-C dominated the ex vivo response.

Regarding this clonotype: Its antigen is unknown.

One entry per CDR3 protein results from TCRdb running MiXCR on the reads. Among 650,000 to 900,000 distinct CDR3 sequences listed, less than 35% were seen once. J is TRBJ2-1 and V is TRBV5-4, with D perhaps matching TRBD1 (5 bases). The clonotype was recovered from a human donor in good health (CMV status not recorded). Some clones in this sample may be carry-over from other donors' samples. The starting material was cultured CD8+ T cells from PBMCs, obtained from culture after CMV antigen stimulation. The CDR3 nucleotides are TGTGCCAGCAGCTTGGACAGGAAAAACAATGAGCAGTTCTTC. Its protein product is CASSLDRKNNEQFF.